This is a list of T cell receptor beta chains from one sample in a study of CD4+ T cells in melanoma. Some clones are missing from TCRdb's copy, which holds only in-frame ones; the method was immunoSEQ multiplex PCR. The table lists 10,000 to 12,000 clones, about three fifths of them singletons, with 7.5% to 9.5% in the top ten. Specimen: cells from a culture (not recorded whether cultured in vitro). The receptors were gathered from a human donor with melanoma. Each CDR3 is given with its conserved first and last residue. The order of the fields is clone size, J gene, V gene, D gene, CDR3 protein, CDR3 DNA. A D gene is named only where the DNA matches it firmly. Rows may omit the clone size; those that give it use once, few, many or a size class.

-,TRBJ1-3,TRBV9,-,CASAGRNTIYF,TGTGCCAGCGCGGGGAGAAACACCATATATTTT
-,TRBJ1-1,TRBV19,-,CASRFQTIRMNTEAFF,TGTGCCAGTAGATTCCAGACCATCCGGATGAACACTGAAGCTTTCTTT
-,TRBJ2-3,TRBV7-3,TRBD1,CASSPRQGRTDTQYF,TGTGCCAGCAGCCCCCGACAGGGCCGCACAGATACGCAGTATTTT
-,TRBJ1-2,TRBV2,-,CASSSGNGYTF,TGTGCCAGCTCCTCAGGGAATGGCTACACCTTC
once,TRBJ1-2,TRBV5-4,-,CASSFLANYGYTF,TGTGCCAGCAGCTTTTTGGCTAACTATGGCTACACCTTC
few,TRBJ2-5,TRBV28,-,CASSLSQETQYF,TGTGCCAGCAGTTTATCCCAAGAGACCCAGTACTTC
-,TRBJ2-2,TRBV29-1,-,CSVRQNTGELFF,TGCAGCGTTCGACAAAACACCGGGGAGCTGTTTTTT
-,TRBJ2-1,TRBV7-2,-,CASSLEIGRNEQFF,TGTGCCAGCAGCTTAGAGATAGGGAGGAATGAGCAGTTCTTC
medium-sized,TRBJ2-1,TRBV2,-,CASMDGVSLDYNEQFF,TGTGCCAGCATGGACGGAGTGAGCCTCGATTACAATGAGCAGTTCTTC
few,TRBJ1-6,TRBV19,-,CASRLGPNYNSPLHF,TGTGCCAGTAGGCTAGGACCGAACTATAATTCACCCCTCCACTTT
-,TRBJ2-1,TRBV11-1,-,CASSSHSYNEQFF,TGTGCCAGCAGCTCCCATTCTTACAATGAGCAGTTCTTC
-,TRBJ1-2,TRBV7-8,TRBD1,CASSLGDRAARYGYTF,TGTGCCAGCAGCTTAGGGGACAGGGCGGCACGCTATGGCTACACCTTC
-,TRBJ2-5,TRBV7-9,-,CASSSDARTQYF,TGTGCCAGCAGCTCGGACGCTCGGACCCAGTACTTC
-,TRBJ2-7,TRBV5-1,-,CASSLTVNEQYF,TGCGCCAGCAGCTTGACCGTCAACGAGCAGTACTTC
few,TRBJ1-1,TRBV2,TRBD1,CASSVERQGAEKFF,TGTGCCAGCAGTGTTGAGAGACAGGGGGCAGAAAAGTTCTTT
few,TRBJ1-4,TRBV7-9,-,CASSDAGAGKLFF,TGTGCCAGCAGCGACGCCGGGGCCGGAAAACTGTTTTTT
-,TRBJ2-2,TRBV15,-,CATSSANVLELFF,TGTGCCACCAGCAGCGCGAATGTATTGGAGCTGTTTTTT
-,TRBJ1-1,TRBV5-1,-,CASSLQEGLTPAFF,TGCGCCAGCAGCTTGCAGGAGGGACTCACCCCAGCTTTCTTT
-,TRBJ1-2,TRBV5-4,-,CASTSPGEGRNYGYTF,TGTGCCAGCACATCCCCCGGGGAGGGCCGCAACTATGGCTACACCTTC
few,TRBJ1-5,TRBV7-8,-,CASSFRGSNQPQHF,TGTGCCAGCAGCTTTCGGGGTAGCAATCAGCCCCAGCATTTT
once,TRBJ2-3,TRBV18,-,CASSREDGGTDTQYF,TGTGCCAGCTCACGCGAGGACGGAGGCACAGATACGCAGTATTTT
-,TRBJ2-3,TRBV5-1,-,CASSPNGPRASTDTQYF,TGCGCCAGCAGCCCTAACGGGCCCCGGGCTAGCACAGATACGCAGTATTTT
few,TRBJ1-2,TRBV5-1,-,CASSLRTQNYGYTF,TGCGCCAGCAGCTTGAGGACACAGAACTATGGCTACACCTTC
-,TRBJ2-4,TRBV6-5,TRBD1,CASSETGLRNIQYF,TGTGCCAGCAGCGAGACAGGGCTTCGGAACATTCAGTACTTC
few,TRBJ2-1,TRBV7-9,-,CASSYHEQFF,TGTGCCAGCAGCTATCATGAGCAGTTCTTC
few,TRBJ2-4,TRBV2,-,CASMAGPGNIQYF,TGTGCCAGCATGGCCGGACCGGGAAACATTCAGTACTTC
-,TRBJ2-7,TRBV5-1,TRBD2,CASSRGGQGRYEQYF,TGCGCCAGCAGCCGGGGGGGTCAAGGTCGCTACGAGCAGTACTTC
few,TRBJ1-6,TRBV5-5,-,CASSLGGQWAPLHF,TGTGCCAGCAGCTTGGGTGGACAGTGGGCACCCCTCCACTTT
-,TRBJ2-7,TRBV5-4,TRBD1,CASSRRQGYYEQYF,TGTGCCAGCAGCCGGCGACAGGGGTACTACGAGCAGTACTTC
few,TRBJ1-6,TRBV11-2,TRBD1,CASSLVYRGLNSPLHF,TGTGCCAGCAGCTTGGTCTACAGGGGACTCAATTCACCCCTCCACTTT
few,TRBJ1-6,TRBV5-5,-,CASSLTGTSPLHF,TGTGCCAGCAGCTTGACAGGGACCTCACCCCTCCACTTT
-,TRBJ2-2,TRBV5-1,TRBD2,CASSFLGAGETGELFF,TGCGCCAGCAGCTTCCTAGGAGCGGGGGAGACCGGGGAGCTGTTTTTT
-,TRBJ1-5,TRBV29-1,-,CSVVSGNSNQPQHF,TGCAGCGTTGTCAGTGGAAATAGCAATCAGCCCCAGCATTTT
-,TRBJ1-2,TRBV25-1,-,CASSDLSYGYTF,TGTGCCAGCAGTGACCTGAGCTATGGCTACACCTTC
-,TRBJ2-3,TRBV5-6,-,CASSKDDRGTDTQYF,TGTGCCAGCAGCAAGGATGATAGGGGCACAGATACGCAGTATTTT
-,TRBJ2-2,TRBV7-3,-,CASSPTSITGELFF,TGTGCCAGCAGCCCTACCAGTATCACCGGGGAGCTGTTTTTT
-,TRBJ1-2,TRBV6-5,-,CASRLQINYGYTF,TGTGCCAGCAGGCTACAGATTAACTATGGCTACACCTTC